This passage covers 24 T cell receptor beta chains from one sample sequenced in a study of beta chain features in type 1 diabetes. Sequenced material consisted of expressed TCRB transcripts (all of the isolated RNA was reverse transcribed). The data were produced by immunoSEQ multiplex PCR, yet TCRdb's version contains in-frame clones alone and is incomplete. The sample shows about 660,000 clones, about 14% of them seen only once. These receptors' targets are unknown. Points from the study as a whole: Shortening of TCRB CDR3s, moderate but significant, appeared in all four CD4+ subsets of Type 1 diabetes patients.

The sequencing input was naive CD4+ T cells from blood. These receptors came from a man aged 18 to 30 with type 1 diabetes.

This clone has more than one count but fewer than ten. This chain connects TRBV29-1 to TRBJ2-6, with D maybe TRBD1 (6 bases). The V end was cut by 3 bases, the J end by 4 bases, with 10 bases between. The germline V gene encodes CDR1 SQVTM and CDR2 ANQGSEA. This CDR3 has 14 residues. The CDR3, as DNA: TGCAGCGTTGAGACAGGCTGGGGGGCCAACGTCCTGACTTTC. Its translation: CSVETGWGANVLTF.

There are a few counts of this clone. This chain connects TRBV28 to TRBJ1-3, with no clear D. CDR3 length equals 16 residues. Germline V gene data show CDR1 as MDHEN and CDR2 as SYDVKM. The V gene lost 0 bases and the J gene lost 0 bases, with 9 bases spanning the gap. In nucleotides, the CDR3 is TGTGCCAGCAGTTTATGGGTCGGGGACTCTGGAAACACCATATATTTT. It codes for CASSLWVGDSGNTIYF.

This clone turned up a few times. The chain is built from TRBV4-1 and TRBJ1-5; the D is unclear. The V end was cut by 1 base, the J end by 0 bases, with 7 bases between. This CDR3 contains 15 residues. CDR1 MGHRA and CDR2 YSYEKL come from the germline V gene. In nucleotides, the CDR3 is TGCGCCAGCAGCCAAGTCCGGCTTAGCAATCAGCCCCAGCATTTT. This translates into CASSQVRLSNQPQHF.

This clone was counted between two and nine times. The CDR3 here is CAWSSHRGAFF. The CDR3 DNA follows: TGTGCCTGGAGTTCCCACAGGGGAGCTTTCTTT. J is TRBJ1-1 and V is TRBV30, with 7 bases that match TRBD1. The length of the CDR3 is 11 residues. Germline V CDR1 and CDR2: GTSNPN, SVGIG (reference sequence). The V gene end was trimmed by 2 bases and the J gene end by 10 bases; junction bases not matched to a gene: 4. Complete variable domain (other parts from reference TRBV30 and TRBJ1-1): SQTIHQWPATLVQPVGSPLSLECTVEGTSNPNLYWYRQAAGRGLQLLFYSVGIGQISSEVPQNLSASRPQDRQFILSSKKLLLSDSGFYLCAWSSHRGAFFGQGTRLTVV.

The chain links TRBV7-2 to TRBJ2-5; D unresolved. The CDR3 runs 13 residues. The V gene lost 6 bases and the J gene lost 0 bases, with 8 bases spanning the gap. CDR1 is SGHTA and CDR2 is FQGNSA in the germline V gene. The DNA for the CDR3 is TGTGCCAGCAGGGGCAACTACCAAGAGACCCAGTACTTC. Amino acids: CASRGNYQETQYF.

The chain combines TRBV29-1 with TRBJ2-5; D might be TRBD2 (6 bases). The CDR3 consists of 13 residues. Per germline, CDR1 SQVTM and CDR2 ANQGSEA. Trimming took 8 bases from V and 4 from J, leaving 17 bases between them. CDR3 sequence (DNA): TGCAGCTTACGGCCGCAGGGAGGAGAGACCCAGTACTTC. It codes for CSLRPQGGETQYF.

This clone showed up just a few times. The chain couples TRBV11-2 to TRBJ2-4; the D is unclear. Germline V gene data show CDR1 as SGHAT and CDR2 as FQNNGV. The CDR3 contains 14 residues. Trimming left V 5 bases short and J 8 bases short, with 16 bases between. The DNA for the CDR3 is TGTGCCAGCAGCCCCCTAATCGGCCGGCACATTCAGTACTTC. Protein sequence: CASSPLIGRHIQYF.

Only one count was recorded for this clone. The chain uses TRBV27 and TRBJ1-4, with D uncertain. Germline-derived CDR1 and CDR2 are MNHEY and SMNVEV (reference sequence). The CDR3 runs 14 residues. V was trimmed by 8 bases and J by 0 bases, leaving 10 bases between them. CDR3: CASSDLSTNEKLFF. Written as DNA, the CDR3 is TGTGCCAGCTCAGACCTCTCAACTAATGAAAAACTGTTTTTT.

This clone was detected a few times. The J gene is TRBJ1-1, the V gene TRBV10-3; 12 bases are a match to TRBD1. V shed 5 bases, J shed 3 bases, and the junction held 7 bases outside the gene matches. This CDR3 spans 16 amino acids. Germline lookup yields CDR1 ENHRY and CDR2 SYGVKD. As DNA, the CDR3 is TGTGCCATCAGTTCCGGGACAGGGGGCGCGGACACTGAAGCTTTCTTT. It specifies CAISSGTGGADTEAFF.

Written as DNA, the CDR3 is TGTGCCAGCAGCCCAATACCAATGGGCGAGCAGTACTTC. Residues: CASSPIPMGEQYF. This chain joins TRBV7-2 and TRBJ2-7; D is unclear. Per the germline V gene, CDR1 is SGHTA and CDR2 is FQGNSA. The CDR3 length is 13 residues. The ends were cut back, 5 bases at V and 6 bases at J, with 14 bases in the middle.

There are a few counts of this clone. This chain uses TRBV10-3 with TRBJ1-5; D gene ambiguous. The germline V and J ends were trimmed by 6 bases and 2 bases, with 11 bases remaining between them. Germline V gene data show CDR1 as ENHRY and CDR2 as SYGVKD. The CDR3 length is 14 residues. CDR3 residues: CAIRPDLGNQPQHF. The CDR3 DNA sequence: TGTGCCATCAGACCCGACTTGGGCAATCAGCCCCAGCATTTT.

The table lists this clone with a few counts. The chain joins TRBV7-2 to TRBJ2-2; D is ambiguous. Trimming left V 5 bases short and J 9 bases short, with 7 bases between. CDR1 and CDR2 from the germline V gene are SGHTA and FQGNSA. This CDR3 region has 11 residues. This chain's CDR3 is CASSLRRELFF. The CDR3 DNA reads TGTGCCAGCAGCCTCCGGCGGGAGCTGTTTTTT. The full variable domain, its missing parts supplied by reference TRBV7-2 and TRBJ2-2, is GAGVSQSPSNKVTEKGKDVELRCDPISGHTALYWYRQSLGQGLEFLIYFQGNSAPDKSGLPSDRFSAERTGGSVSTLTIQRTQQEDSAVYLCASSLRRELFFGEGSRLTVL.

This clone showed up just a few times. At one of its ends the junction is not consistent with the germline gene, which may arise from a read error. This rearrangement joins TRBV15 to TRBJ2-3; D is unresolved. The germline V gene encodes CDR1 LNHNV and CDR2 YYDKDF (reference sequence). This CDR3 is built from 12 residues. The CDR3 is CATSRERDTQYF. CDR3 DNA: TGTGCCACCAGCCGAGAAAGAGATACGCAGTATTTT.

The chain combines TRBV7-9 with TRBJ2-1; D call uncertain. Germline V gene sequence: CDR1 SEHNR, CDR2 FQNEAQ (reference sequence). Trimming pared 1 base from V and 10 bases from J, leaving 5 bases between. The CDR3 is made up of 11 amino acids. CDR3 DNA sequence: TGTGCCAGCAGCTTAGGGCGGGAGCAGTTCTTC. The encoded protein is CASSLGREQFF. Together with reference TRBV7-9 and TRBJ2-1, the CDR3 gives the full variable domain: DTGVSQNPRHKITKRGQNVTFRCDPISEHNRLYWYRQTLGQGPEFLTYFQNEAQLEKSRLLSDRFSAERPKGSFSTLEIQRTEQGDSAMYLCASSLGREQFFGPGTRLTVL.

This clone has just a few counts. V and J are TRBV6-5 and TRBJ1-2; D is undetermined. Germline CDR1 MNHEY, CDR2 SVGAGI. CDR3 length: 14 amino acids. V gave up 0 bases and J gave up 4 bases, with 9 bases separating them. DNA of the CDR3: TGTGCCAGCAGTTACTCACGCGGAGGCTATGGCTACACCTTC. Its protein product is CASSYSRGGYGYTF.

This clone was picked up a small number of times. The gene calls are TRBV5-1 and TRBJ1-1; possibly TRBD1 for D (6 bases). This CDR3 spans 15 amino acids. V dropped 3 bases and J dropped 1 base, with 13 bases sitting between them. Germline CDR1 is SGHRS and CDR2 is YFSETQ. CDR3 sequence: CASSSQGMGNTEAFF. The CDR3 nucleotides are TGCGCCAGCAGCTCACAGGGAATGGGGAACACTGAAGCTTTCTTT.

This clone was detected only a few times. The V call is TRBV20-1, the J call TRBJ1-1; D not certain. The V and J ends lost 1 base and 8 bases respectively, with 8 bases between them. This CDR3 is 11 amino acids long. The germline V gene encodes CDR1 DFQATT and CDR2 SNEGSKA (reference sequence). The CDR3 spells CSARATWEAFF. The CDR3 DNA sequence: TGCAGTGCTAGAGCGACGTGGGAAGCTTTCTTT.

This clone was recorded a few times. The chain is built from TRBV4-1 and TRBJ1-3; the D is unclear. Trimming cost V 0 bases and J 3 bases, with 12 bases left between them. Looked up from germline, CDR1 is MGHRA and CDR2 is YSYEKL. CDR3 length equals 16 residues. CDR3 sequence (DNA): TGCGCCAGCAGCCAAGATCTGGCAGACCGTGGAAACACCATATATTTT. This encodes CASSQDLADRGNTIYF.

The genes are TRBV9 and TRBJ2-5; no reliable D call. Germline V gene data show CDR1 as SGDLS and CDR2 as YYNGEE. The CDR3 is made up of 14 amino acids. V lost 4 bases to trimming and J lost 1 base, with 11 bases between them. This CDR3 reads CASSPREPQETQYF. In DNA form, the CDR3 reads TGTGCCAGCAGCCCCCGAGAGCCCCAAGAGACCCAGTACTTC.

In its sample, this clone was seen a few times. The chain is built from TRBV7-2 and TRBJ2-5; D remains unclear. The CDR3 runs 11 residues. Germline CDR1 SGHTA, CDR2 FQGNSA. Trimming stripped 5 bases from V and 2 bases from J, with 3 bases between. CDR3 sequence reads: CASSEQETQYF. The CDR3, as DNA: TGTGCCAGCAGCGAGCAAGAGACCCAGTACTTC.

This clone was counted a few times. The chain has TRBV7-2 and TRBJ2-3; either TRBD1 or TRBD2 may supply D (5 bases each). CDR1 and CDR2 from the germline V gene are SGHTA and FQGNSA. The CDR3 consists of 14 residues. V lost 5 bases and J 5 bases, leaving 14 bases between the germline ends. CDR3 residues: CASSPGPTVDTQYF. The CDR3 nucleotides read TGTGCCAGCAGCCCGGGACCCACTGTAGATACGCAGTATTTT.

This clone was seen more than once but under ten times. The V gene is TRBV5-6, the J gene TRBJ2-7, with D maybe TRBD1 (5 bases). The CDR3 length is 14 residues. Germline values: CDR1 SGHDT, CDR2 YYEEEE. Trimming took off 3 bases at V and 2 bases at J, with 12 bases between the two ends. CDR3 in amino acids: CASSSQGVTYEQYF. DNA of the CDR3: TGTGCCAGCAGCTCTCAAGGGGTTACCTACGAGCAGTACTTC.

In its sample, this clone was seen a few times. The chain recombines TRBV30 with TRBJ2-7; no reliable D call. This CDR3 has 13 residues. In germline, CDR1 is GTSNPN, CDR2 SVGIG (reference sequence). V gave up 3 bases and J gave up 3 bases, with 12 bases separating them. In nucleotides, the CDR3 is TGTGCCTGGAGGGGTAGAGTTAACTACGAGCAGTACTTC. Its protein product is CAWRGRVNYEQYF.

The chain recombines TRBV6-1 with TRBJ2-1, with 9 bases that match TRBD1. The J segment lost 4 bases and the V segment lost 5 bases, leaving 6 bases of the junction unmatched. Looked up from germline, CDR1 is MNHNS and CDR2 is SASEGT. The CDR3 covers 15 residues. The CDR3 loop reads CASSPRGQGYNEQFF. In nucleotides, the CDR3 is TGTGCCAGCAGTCCCAGGGGACAGGGATACAATGAGCAGTTCTTC.